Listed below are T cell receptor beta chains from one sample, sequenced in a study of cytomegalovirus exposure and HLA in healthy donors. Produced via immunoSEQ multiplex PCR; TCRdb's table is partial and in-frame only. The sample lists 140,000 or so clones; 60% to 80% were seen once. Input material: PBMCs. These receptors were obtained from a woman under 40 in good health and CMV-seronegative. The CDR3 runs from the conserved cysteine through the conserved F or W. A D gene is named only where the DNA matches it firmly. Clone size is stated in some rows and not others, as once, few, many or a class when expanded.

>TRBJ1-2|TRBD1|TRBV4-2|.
CASSQGRTGDYGYTF
TGTGCCAGCAGCCAAGGCCGGACAGGGGACTATGGCTACACCTTC
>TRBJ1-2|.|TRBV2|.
CASSIQESDGYTF
TGTGCCAGCAGTATACAGGAGTCGGATGGCTACACCTTC
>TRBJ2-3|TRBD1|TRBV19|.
CASSITRGQADTQYF
TGTGCCAGTAGTATAACCAGGGGGCAGGCAGATACGCAGTATTTT
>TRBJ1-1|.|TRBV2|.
CATTRNREAFF
TGTGCCACCACCCGGAACAGGGAAGCTTTCTTT
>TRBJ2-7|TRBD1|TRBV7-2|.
CASSLEYRGYEQYF
TGTGCCAGCAGCTTAGAGTACAGGGGTTACGAGCAGTACTTC
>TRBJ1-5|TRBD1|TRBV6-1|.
CASSGGTGLGINQPQHF
TGTGCCAGCAGTGGGGGGACAGGGCTGGGGATAAATCAGCCCCAGCATTTT
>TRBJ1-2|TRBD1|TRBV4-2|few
CASSQRDRDHYTF
TGTGCCAGCAGCCAGAGGGACAGGGACCACTACACCTTC
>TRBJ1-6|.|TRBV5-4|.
CASSLGNWASSYNSPLHF
TGTGCCAGCAGCTTGGGTAACTGGGCGAGCTCCTATAATTCACCCCTCCACTTT
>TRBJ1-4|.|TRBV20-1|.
CSAIEEKLFF
TGCAGTGCCATCGAGGAAAAACTGTTTTTT
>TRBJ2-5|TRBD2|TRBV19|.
CASSPRFRPSGVIKETQYF
TGTGCCAGTAGTCCCCGGTTCCGCCCTAGCGGGGTTATCAAAGAGACCCAGTACTTC
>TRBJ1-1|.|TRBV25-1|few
CASSELGRGRMTEAFF
TGTGCCAGCAGTGAATTAGGGAGGGGAAGGATGACTGAAGCTTTCTTT
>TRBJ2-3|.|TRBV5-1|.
CASSLAPPTDTQYF
TGCGCCAGCAGCTTGGCTCCCCCCACAGATACGCAGTATTTT
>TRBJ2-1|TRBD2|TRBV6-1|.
CASSPGTSRYNEQFF
TGTGCCAGCAGTCCCGGGACTAGCAGATACAATGAGCAGTTCTTC
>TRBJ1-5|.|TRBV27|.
CASSLMFAGDQPQHF
TGTGCCAGCAGTTTAATGTTTGCAGGCGACCAGCCCCAGCATTTT
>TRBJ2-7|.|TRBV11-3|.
CASSPRDNSYEQYF
TGTGCCAGCAGCCCCAGGGACAACTCCTACGAGCAGTACTTC
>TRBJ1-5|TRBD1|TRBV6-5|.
CASSYYQGASQHF
TGTGCCAGCAGTTACTACCAGGGGGCGTCCCAGCATTTT
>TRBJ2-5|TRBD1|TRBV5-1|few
CASSPTGAKQETQYF
TGCGCCAGCAGCCCGACAGGGGCGAAACAAGAGACCCAGTACTTC
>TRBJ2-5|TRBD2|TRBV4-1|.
CASSLRSGGGWETQYF
TGCGCCAGCAGCCTCCGAAGCGGGGGGGGGTGGGAGACCCAGTACTTC
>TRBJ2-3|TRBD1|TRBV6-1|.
CASGQGETDTQYF
TGTGCCAGCGGACAGGGGGAAACAGATACGCAGTATTTT
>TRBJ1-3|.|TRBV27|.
CARLSGEGGGNTIYF
TGTGCCAGGCTAAGCGGCGAAGGGGGTGGAAACACCATATATTTT
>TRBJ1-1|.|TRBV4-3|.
CASSQRNQGEAFF
TGCGCCAGCAGCCAACGGAATCAGGGGGAAGCTTTCTTT
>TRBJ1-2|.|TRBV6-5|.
CASSKDSLNGYTF
TGTGCCAGCAGTAAGGACAGCTTAAATGGCTACACCTTC
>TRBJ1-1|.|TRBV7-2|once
CASSLAAGDTEAFF
TGTGCCAGCAGCTTAGCAGCGGGGGACACTGAAGCTTTCTTT
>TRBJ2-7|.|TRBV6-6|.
CASQWGRGSNEQYF
TGTGCCAGCCAGTGGGGGAGGGGGTCTAACGAGCAGTACTTC
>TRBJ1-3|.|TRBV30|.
CAWSVRGPGNTIYF
TGTGCCTGGAGTGTGCGGGGCCCTGGAAACACCATATATTTT
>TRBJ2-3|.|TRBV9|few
CASSVEQSTDTQYF
TGTGCCAGCAGCGTAGAACAGAGCACAGATACGCAGTATTTT
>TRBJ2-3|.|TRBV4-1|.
CASSLGSIIPRGADTQYF
TGCGCCAGCAGTCTCGGGAGCATAATTCCCCGCGGGGCAGATACGCAGTATTTT
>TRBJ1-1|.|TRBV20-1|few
CSVLRDTEAFF
TGCAGTGTTCTAAGAGACACTGAAGCTTTCTTT
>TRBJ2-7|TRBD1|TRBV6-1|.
CASSDVWTGVNEQYF
TGTGCCAGCAGTGATGTTTGGACAGGGGTCAACGAGCAGTACTTC
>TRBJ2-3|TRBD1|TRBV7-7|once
CASSLIGTETDTQYF
TGTGCCAGCAGCCTTATCGGGACAGAAACAGATACGCAGTATTTT
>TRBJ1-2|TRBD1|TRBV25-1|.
CASSGSFGTGDTF
TGTGCCAGCAGTGGTAGTTTTGGGACAGGGGACACCTTC
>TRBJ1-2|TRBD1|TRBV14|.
CASSRTGDRFGYGYTF
TGTGCCAGCAGCCGCACAGGGGACCGCTTTGGCTATGGCTACACCTTC
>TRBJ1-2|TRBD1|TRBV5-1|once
CASSLDGQGAGGYTF
TGCGCCAGCAGCTTGGACGGACAGGGGGCCGGTGGCTACACCTTC
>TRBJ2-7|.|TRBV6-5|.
CASSYSGRGYEQYF
TGTGCCAGCAGTTACTCAGGAAGGGGCTACGAGCAGTACTTC
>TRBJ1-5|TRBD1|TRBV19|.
CASSLLKGQANQPQHF
TGTGCCAGTAGTCTTCTGAAAGGACAGGCCAATCAGCCCCAGCATTTT
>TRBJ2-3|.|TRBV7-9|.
CASSLDSSTDTQYF
TGTGCCAGCAGCTTAGACTCAAGCACAGATACGCAGTATTTT
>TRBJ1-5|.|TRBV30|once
CAWSEDSRGQPQHF
TGTGCCTGGAGCGAGGACAGTCGGGGTCAGCCCCAGCATTTT
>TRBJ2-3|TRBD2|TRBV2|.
CASSQLAAPTDTQYF
TGTGCCAGCAGTCAACTAGCGGCCCCCACAGATACGCAGTATTTT
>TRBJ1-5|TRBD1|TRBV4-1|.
CASSQVGQDYQPQHF
TGCGCCAGCAGCCAAGTCGGACAGGATTATCAGCCCCAGCATTTT
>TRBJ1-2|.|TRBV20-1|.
CSAWGGSGYTF
TGCAGTGCGTGGGGGGGGTCTGGCTACACCTTC